Sequencing of this TCR beta chain was carried out in a study of naive CD8 T cells in extremely preterm neonates. Study-level findings and limits: Preterm infants showed shorter CDR3s, fewer N additions and less trimming than older groups. CDR3 nucleotide sharing was over 2.5% in preterm, 0.35% to 0.4% term, 0.03% children, approximately 0.0091% adults.

Sequencing was performed with immunoSEQ multiplex PCR; in TCRdb, only in-frame clones are kept and a portion is missing. The sample holds several thousand clones, about 98% seen once. Blood donors were healthy children aged about 16-60 months and healthy nonsmoking adults. Live Annexin V-negative naive CD3+CD8+CD45RA+CCR7+ T cells were sorted. Germline V gene sequence: CDR1 SGDLS, CDR2 YYNGEE. V was trimmed by 0 bases and J by 4 bases, leaving 6 bases between them. The CDR3 loop spans 13 amino acids. For this clone: Its antigen is currently unknown.

The rearrangement links TRBV9 to TRBJ2-3; D is uncertain. This clonotype originated in a human donor in good health. Sequencing used naive CD8+ T cells from blood. The CDR3 sequence: CASSVEAPDTQYF. The CDR3 coding sequence is TGTGCCAGCAGCGTAGAAGCCCCAGATACGCAGTATTTT.